The T cell receptor beta chain under discussion was sequenced for a study of blood T cell repertoires in COVID-19. TCRdb's copy holds only in-frame clones and misses some; the assay was immunoSEQ multiplex PCR. The table has fewer than 45,000 clones, 85% to 95% seen once; the top ten hold around 5%. Germline loops: CDR1 LNHNV, CDR2 YYDKDF (reference sequence). The CDR3 has 15 amino acids. V lost 5 bases and J lost 7; bases outside the gene matches: 8. Sequenced material: peripheral blood. This chain connects TRBV15 to TRBJ2-7; 13 bases agree with TRBD2. The clonotype was recovered from a human donor in a cohort sampled during active COVID-19. The CDR3 DNA reads TGTGCCACCAGCCCGACCGGGACTAGCGGGATAGAGCAGTACTTC. This encodes CATSPTGTSGIEQYF.